This T cell receptor (beta chain) was documented in a study of shared clonotypes between healthy human individuals. Study summary: CD4 naive and CD4 memory each took three plates per donor, while CD8 naive took two and CD8 memory one.

Investigators divided CD4+ cells into CD45RA+ naive and CD45RA-negative memory subsets. Overall study results and limits: Rarefaction analysis demonstrated incomplete sorted-subset sequencing notwithstanding large depth. All-four-donor shared clonotypes had higher generation probabilities than non-shared clonotypes did.

Sequenced by immunoSEQ multiplex PCR; TCRdb stores in-frame clones only, minus some. The data hold roughly 1,500,000 clones, with just under 99% observed a single time. The CDR3 runs 13 residues. The V gene lost 4 bases and the J gene lost 2 bases, with 9 bases spanning the gap. Germline V gives CDR1 SGHRS, CDR2 YFSETQ. Remarks on this clone: The antigen is undetermined. This same CDR3 is encoded by further DNA sequences in the sample.

The V gene is TRBV5-1, the J gene TRBJ1-2; unclear D gene. The clonotype comes from a man aged 25 to 45 in good health. The sample was naive CD4+ T cells sorted from blood. Subset noted: CD45RA+ positively selected. The CDR3 DNA reads TGCGCCAGCAGCCCCCTTGGGAACTATGGCTACACCTTC. This encodes CASSPLGNYGYTF.